This TCR beta chain was recorded in a study of T cell changes during pregnancy in multiple sclerosis. Sequencing was performed with immunoSEQ multiplex PCR; in TCRdb, only in-frame clones are kept and a portion is missing. Among 50,000 to 65,000 clones listed, approximately 90% were seen once. From germline, CDR1 is SGHAT and CDR2 FQNNGV. Trimming shortened V by 4 bases and J by 5 bases, and 9 bases separated the two germline ends. The CDR3 sequence is 12 residues long. The specimen was peripheral blood, collected in the second trimester of pregnancy. This clonotype was sampled from a female donor with multiple sclerosis, enrolled in a pregnancy study. The chain joins TRBV11-2 to TRBJ2-7; TRBD2 might be the D (6 bases). The CDR3: CASSWAGNEQYF. The CDR3 DNA sequence: TGTGCCAGCAGCTGGGCGGGGAACGAGCAGTACTTC.